The 15 T cell receptor beta chains below come from one sample, sequenced in a study of radiotherapy plus CTLA-4 blockade in lung cancer. Method: immunoSEQ multiplex PCR; TCRdb's copy keeps in-frame clones and lacks some. The table records 25,000 to 35,000 clones, 79% of them present only once. The sample here was peripheral blood, taken from a patient treated with radiotherapy plus ipilimumab. These receptors originate from a human donor with non-small cell lung cancer that progressed on radiotherapy plus ipilimumab.

This clone turned up a few times. The chain couples TRBV12-2 to TRBJ1-2. TRBV12-2 is deemed a pseudogene. The CDR3 contains 14 residues. The CDR3 is CASRLADPNYGYTF. The DNA of the CDR3 is TGTGCAAGTCGCTTAGCTGACCCTAACTATGGCTACACCTTC.

The rearrangement uses TRBV5-6 and TRBJ2-5, with 8 bases fitting TRBD1. V was pared by 4 bases and J by 1 base, with 9 bases of the junction left unmatched. CDR3 length: 16 residues. CDR1 is SGHDT and CDR2 is YYEEEE in the germline V gene. The CDR3 region has the DNA TGTGCCAGCAGCCCTGGGACAGGAGGGGGCCAAGAGACCCAGTACTTC. It is translated as CASSPGTGGGQETQYF.

This chain uses TRBV5-1 with TRBJ2-5; 9 bases are a match to TRBD1. CDR1 is SGHRS, CDR2 YFSETQ, per germline. CDR3 size: 14 residues. V was pared by 2 bases and J by 2 bases, with 1 base of the junction left unmatched. The CDR3 reads CASSFGQGQETQYF. The CDR3 nucleotides are TGCGCCAGCAGCTTCGGACAGGGGCAAGAGACCCAGTACTTC.

The genes are TRBV5-4 and TRBJ2-7; 10 positions agree with TRBD2. Germline CDR1 reads SGHNT; CDR2 reads YYREEE (reference sequence). V shed 3 bases, J shed 5 bases, and the junction held 5 bases outside the gene matches. This CDR3 is built from 14 residues. CDR3 sequence reads: CASSYSGGKDEQYF. The DNA for the CDR3 is TGTGCCAGCAGCTATAGCGGGGGGAAGGACGAGCAGTACTTC.

The rearrangement links TRBV6-5 to TRBJ1-6, with 9 bases identical to TRBD1. Losses at the gene ends were 6 bases for V and 6 bases for J; bases not matched to a gene: 6. Germline V lookup: CDR1 MNHEY, CDR2 SVGAGI. The CDR3 totals 15 residues. The CDR3 loop is CASRPPGQGNSPLHF. The CDR3 nucleotides read TGTGCCAGCAGGCCCCCGGGACAGGGTAATTCACCCCTCCACTTT.

The gene calls are TRBV7-9 and TRBJ2-3; D is undetermined. Germline V CDR1 and CDR2: SEHNR, FQNEAQ (reference sequence). This CDR3 is 15 amino acids long. The V and J ends lost 5 bases and 2 bases respectively, with 14 bases between them. The CDR3: CASSLGRSPTDTQYF. As DNA, the CDR3 is TGTGCCAGCAGCCTCGGACGTTCCCCCACAGATACGCAGTATTTT.

This chain joins TRBV15 and TRBJ2-3; D gene unclear. Per germline, CDR1 LNHNV and CDR2 YYDKDF (reference sequence). V lost 2 bases to trimming and J lost 3 bases, with 6 bases between them. This CDR3 has 13 amino acids. The CDR3 region has the DNA TGTGCCACCAGCAGAATCAGGACAGATACGCAGTATTTT. Its translation: CATSRIRTDTQYF.

The chain combines TRBV13 with TRBJ2-7; D may match TRBD1 or TRBD2 (6 bases each). With 4 bases removed from V and 1 base from J, the gap between germline ends came to 20 bases. This CDR3 has 17 amino acids. CDR1 is PRHDT, CDR2 FYEKMQ, per germline (reference sequence). CDR3 protein: CASSSSPSKGGSYEQYF. DNA for the CDR3: TGTGCCAGCAGCTCCTCACCGTCAAAGGGGGGATCCTACGAGCAGTACTTC.

The chain couples TRBV10-2 to TRBJ2-6, with D tentatively TRBD1 (6 bases). V was cut by 7 bases and J by 0 bases, with 7 bases left in between. The CDR3 has 14 amino acids. Germline V lookup: CDR1 WSHSY, CDR2 SAAADI. In DNA form, the CDR3 reads TGCGCCAGCAAGGGGGACTCTGGGGCCAACGTCCTGACTTTC. Protein product: CASKGDSGANVLTF.

This clone occurred once. The genes are TRBV27 and TRBJ1-1; unclear D gene. This CDR3 is 13 amino acids long. Trimming took off 2 bases at V and 1 base at J, with 5 bases between the two ends. The germline CDR1 and CDR2 sequences are MNHEY and SMNVEV (reference sequence). The CDR3 DNA reads TGTGCCAGCAGTTTAAATCAGAACACTGAAGCTTTCTTT. Translation: CASSLNQNTEAFF.

The V and J genes are TRBV11-2 and TRBJ2-1; TRBD2 matches at 8 bases. The V gene end was trimmed by 7 bases and the J gene end by 5 bases; junction bases not matched to a gene: 10. Looked up from germline, CDR1 is SGHAT and CDR2 is FQNNGV. There are 15 residues in the CDR3. The DNA of the CDR3 is TGTGCCAGCACCTATGCGGGAGGATCAAACAATGAGCAGTTCTTC. Residues: CASTYAGGSNNEQFF.

The chain has TRBV19 and TRBJ1-2; the match to TRBD1 covers 8 bases. Germline V gene sequence: CDR1 LNHDA, CDR2 SQIVND (reference sequence). The trim removed 4 bases at V and 5 bases at J, leaving 9 bases unmatched. The CDR3 totals 15 residues. DNA of the CDR3: TGTGCCAGTAGTACCGACGGACAGGGTGGATATGGCTACACCTTC. Its translation is CASSTDGQGGYGYTF. The full variable domain, rest sourced from reference TRBV19 and TRBJ1-2, is DGGITQSPKYLFRKEGQNVTLSCEQNLNHDAMYWYRQDPGQGLRLIYYSQIVNDFQKGDIAEGYSVSREKKESFPLTVTSAQKNPTAFYLCASSTDGQGGYGYTFGSGTRLTVV.

The rearrangement joins TRBV6-8 to TRBJ1-2; 10 nucleotides agree with TRBD1. The germline CDR1 and CDR2 sequences are MNHGY and SAAAGT. CDR3 length: 14 residues. V was clipped by 6 bases and J by 4 bases; unmatched bases: 5. The CDR3 sequence: CASRTGGAGYGYTF. Here the CDR3 DNA reads TGTGCCAGCAGGACAGGGGGCGCCGGCTATGGCTACACCTTC.

CDR3 loop: CASSLAGRGIGELFF. CDR3 nucleotide sequence: TGTGCCAGCAGCTTAGCGGGGAGGGGAATCGGGGAGCTGTTTTTT. The J gene is TRBJ2-2, the V gene TRBV11-2, with 7 bases that match TRBD2. V was clipped by 1 base and J by 7 bases; unmatched bases: 6. This CDR3 has 15 residues. CDR1 and CDR2 (germline): SGHAT, FQNNGV.

The chain is built from TRBV7-6 and TRBJ2-1, with unresolved D. Looked up from germline, CDR1 is SGHVS and CDR2 is FNYEAQ. V gave up 1 base and J gave up 9 bases, with 13 bases separating them. CDR3 size: 14 residues. The CDR3 DNA reads TGTGCCAGCAGCTTAGGCGGAAGGTCTGGTGAGCAGTTCTTC. It is translated as CASSLGGRSGEQFF.